These T cell receptor beta chains were read from a single sample in a study of blood T cell repertoires in COVID-19. Sequenced by immunoSEQ multiplex PCR; TCRdb stores in-frame clones only, minus some. The sample holds 80,000 to 95,000 clones, over 70% seen once. Sequenced material: peripheral blood. These receptors came from a woman aged 80 or older with active or convalescent COVID-19. The CDR3 runs from the conserved cysteine through the conserved F or W. D genes are given only for firm matches. The size entry is marked missing in some rows and otherwise reads once, few, many or a size class.

cdr3_aa cdr3_nt clone_size j_call d_call v_call
CASSPRHLGASYEQYF TGTGCCAGCTCCCCCCGGCATTTGGGGGCATCCTACGAGCAGTACTTC once TRBJ2-7 NA TRBV18
CASSPQASRVKLFF TGTGCCAGCTCACCCCAAGCGTCCCGGGTCAAACTGTTTTTT NA TRBJ1-4 NA TRBV18
CASRRTASYNSPLHF TGTGCCAGCAGACGGACAGCCTCCTATAATTCACCCCTCCACTTT NA TRBJ1-6 NA TRBV28
CASSLMGQNNEKLFF TGTGCCAGCAGCTTGATGGGACAGAATAATGAAAAACTGTTTTTT NA TRBJ1-4 TRBD1 TRBV5-6
CASSPRTVNYGYTF TGTGCCAGCAGCCCGCGGACAGTTAACTATGGCTACACCTTC NA TRBJ1-2 NA TRBV5-8
CASSPGQGAREQYF TGCGCCAGCAGCCCGGGACAGGGGGCGAGGGAGCAGTACTTC NA TRBJ2-7 TRBD1 TRBV5-1
CASSYARQGVGETQYF TGTGCCAGCAGTTACGCGAGGCAGGGGGTAGGAGAGACCCAGTACTTC NA TRBJ2-5 TRBD1 TRBV6-2/TRBV6-3
CASSTAGTRGTGELFF TGTGCCAGCAGCACCGCCGGGACTAGAGGTACCGGGGAGCTGTTTTTT NA TRBJ2-2 TRBD2 TRBV5-4
CASTPQGVANTGELFF TGCGCCAGCACTCCGCAGGGTGTCGCGAACACCGGGGAGCTGTTTTTT NA TRBJ2-2 NA TRBV5-1
CASSSGTEQETQYF TGTGCCAGCTCGTCCGGGACAGAGCAAGAGACCCAGTACTTC NA TRBJ2-5 TRBD1 TRBV18
CASSPRPGYIMNTEAFF TGTGCCAGCAGCCCTCGCCCAGGATACATCATGAACACTGAAGCTTTCTTT NA TRBJ1-1 NA TRBV11-3
CASSIFGGDTEKLFF TGTGCCAGTAGTATATTTGGAGGGGATACTGAAAAACTGTTTTTT NA TRBJ1-4 NA TRBV19
CASSGLDRGNSPLHF TGTGCCAGCAGTGGCTTAGACAGGGGTAATTCACCCCTCCACTTT NA TRBJ1-6 TRBD1 TRBV2
CASSLSGRGRSPLHF TGTGCCAGCAGTTTAAGCGGCAGGGGACGTTCACCCCTCCACTTT once TRBJ1-6 NA TRBV27
CASSLATGQQYF TGTGCCAGCAGCTTAGCCACAGGTCAGCAGTACTTC once TRBJ2-7 NA TRBV7-9
CSASAPSGTSGSRGYEQYF TGCAGTGCTAGTGCTCCCTCGGGGACTAGCGGGAGTCGGGGGTACGAGCAGTACTTC NA TRBJ2-7 TRBD2 TRBV20-1
CASSLEGRDTDTQYF TGCGCCAGCAGCTTGGAGGGGCGGGACACAGATACGCAGTATTTT NA TRBJ2-3 NA TRBV5-1
CASRLAISSGTQYF TGTGCCAGCAGACTAGCAATTAGTTCTGGGACCCAGTACTTC NA TRBJ2-5 NA TRBV6-5
CASSEGRWETQYF TGTGCCAGCAGCGAGGGTCGATGGGAGACCCAGTACTTC NA TRBJ2-5 NA TRBV2
CASSTLSGTGGTNEKLFF TGTGCCAGCAGCACCCTCTCCGGGACAGGGGGCACTAATGAAAAACTGTTTTTT NA TRBJ1-4 TRBD1 TRBV9
CASSAQVTQPQHF TGTGCCAGTAGTGCTCAGGTCACTCAGCCCCAGCATTTT NA TRBJ1-5 NA TRBV19
CATGIRGAYNEQFF TGTGCCACCGGGATCAGGGGGGCCTACAATGAGCAGTTCTTC NA TRBJ2-1 NA TRBV15
CASRLTGSTEAFF TGTGCCAGCAGACTCACAGGGTCCACTGAAGCTTTCTTT NA TRBJ1-1 NA TRBV7-3